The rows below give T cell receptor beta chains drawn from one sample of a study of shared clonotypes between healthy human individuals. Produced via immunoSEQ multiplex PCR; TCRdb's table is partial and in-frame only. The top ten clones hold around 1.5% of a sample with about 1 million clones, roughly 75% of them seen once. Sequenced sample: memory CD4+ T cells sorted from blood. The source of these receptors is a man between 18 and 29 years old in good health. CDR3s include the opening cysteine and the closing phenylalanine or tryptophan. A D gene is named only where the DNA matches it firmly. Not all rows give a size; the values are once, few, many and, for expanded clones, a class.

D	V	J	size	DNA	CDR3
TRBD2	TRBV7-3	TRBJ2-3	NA	TGTGCCAGCAGCCGTCTAGCGGGGGGGCTGGCAGATACGCAGTATTTT	CASSRLAGGLADTQYF
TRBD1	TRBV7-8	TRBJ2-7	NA	TGTGCCAGCAGCTTAGTGCAGGGGGCCCTCTACGAGCAGTACTTC	CASSLVQGALYEQYF
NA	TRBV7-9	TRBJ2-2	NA	TGTGCCAGCAGCTTAGTTCGGCAGGGTGCCGGGGAGCTGTTTTTT	CASSLVRQGAGELFF
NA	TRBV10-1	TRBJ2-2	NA	TGCGCCAGCAAGGATGGAGGGACGGAGACCGGGGAGCTGTTTTTT	CASKDGGTETGELFF
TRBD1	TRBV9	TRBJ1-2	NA	TGTGCCAGCAGCGTAGCAACAGGGGGCCGAGGTGGCTACACCTTC	CASSVATGGRGGYTF
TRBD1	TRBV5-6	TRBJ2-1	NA	TGTGCCAGCAGTTCGGACAGGGGGCTTTACAATGAGCAGTTCTTC	CASSSDRGLYNEQFF
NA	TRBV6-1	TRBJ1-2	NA	TGTGCCAGCATTCTAATAACCCGTGCTGGCTATGGCTACACCTTC	CASILITRAGYGYTF
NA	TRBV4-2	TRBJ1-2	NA	TGTGCCAGCAGCCAAGGGGTTGGTGGAGGAGAAGCTAACTATGGCTACACCTTC	CASSQGVGGGEANYGYTF
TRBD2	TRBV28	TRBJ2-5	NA	TGTGCCAGCAGCCCTAGCGGTTCCCCAGAGACCCAGTACTTC	CASSPSGSPETQYF
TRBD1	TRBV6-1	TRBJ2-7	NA	TGTGCCAGCCAAGTTACAGGGGCCTACGAGCAGTACTTC	CASQVTGAYEQYF
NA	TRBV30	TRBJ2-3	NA	TGTGCCTGGAGACAAAGGGGGTCAATGGTTACGCAGTATTTT	CAWRQRGSMVTQYF
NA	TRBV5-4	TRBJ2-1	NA	TGTGCCAGCAGCTTGGCCGGGGCCCCTGGCTACAATGAGCAGTTCTTC	CASSLAGAPGYNEQFF
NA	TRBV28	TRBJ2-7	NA	TGTGCCAGCAGTCCCCGGGCCTCCCGCGGCTACGAGCAGTACTTC	CASSPRASRGYEQYF
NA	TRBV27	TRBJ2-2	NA	TGTGCCAGCCAATTCGGGTCGAACACCGGGGAGCTGTTTTTT	CASQFGSNTGELFF
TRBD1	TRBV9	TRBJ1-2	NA	TGTGCCAGCAGGACAGGGGGCGGCTATGGCTACACCTTC	CASRTGGGYGYTF
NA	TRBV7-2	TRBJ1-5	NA	TGTGCCAGCAGCCTAAGTTCCAGGGTCGCCAATCAGCCCCAGCATTTT	CASSLSSRVANQPQHF
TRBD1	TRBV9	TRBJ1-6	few	TGTGCCAGCAGCGCCCGGGACAGGGGGAATTCACCCCTCCACTTT	CASSARDRGNSPLHF
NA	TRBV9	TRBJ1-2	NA	TGTGCCAGCAGCGTAGTAGGAGGGGGCTATGGCTACACCTTC	CASSVVGGGYGYTF
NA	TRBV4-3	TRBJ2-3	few	TGCGCCAGCAGTCCCGGAATTACGTACAGTGATACGCAGTATTTT	CASSPGITYSDTQYF
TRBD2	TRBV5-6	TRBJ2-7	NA	TGTGCCAGCAGCTTCCTGCGAGCGGGGGGCCCCAACGAGCAGTACTTC	CASSFLRAGGPNEQYF
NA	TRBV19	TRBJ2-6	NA	TGTGCCAGTAGTATCGTCGAAGGCAGGACTGGGGCCAACGTCCTGACTTTC	CASSIVEGRTGANVLTF
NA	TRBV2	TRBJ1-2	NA	TGTGCCAGTCAGAGGACGGAAAATTATGGCTACACCTTC	CASQRTENYGYTF
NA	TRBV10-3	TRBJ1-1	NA	TGTGCCATCAGTGAGTTACAGGGGAACACTGAAGCTTTCTTT	CAISELQGNTEAFF